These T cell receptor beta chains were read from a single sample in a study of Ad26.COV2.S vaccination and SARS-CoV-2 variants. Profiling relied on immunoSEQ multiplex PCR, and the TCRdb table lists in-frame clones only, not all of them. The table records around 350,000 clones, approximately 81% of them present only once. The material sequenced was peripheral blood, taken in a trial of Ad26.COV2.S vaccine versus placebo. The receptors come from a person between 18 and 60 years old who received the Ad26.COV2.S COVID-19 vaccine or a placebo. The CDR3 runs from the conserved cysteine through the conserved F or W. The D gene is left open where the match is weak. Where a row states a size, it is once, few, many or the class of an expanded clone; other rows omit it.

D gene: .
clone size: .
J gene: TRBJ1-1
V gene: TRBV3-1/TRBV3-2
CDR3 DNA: TGTGCCAGCAGCAAGGGTGAGGGGCGGAACACTGAAGCTTTCTTT
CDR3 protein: CASSKGEGRNTEAFF

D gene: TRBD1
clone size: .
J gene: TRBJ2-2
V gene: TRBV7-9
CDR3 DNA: TGTGCCAGCAGTCTAGGACAGGGGGCGACCGGGGAGCTGTTTTTT
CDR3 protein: CASSLGQGATGELFF

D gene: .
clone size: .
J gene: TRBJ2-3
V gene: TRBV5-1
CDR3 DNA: TGCGCCAGCAGCTTCCCCAATGGCATCTCGCAGTATTTT
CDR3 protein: CASSFPNGISQYF

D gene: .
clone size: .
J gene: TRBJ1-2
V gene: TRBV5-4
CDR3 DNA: TGTGCCAGCAGCGGACCGACTTCTTGGGGCTATGGCTACACCTTC
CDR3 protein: CASSGPTSWGYGYTF

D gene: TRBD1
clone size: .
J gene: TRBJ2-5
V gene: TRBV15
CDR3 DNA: TGTGCCACCAGCGGGGGGGACAGGGGGCACCAAGAGACCCAGTACTTC
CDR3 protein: CATSGGDRGHQETQYF

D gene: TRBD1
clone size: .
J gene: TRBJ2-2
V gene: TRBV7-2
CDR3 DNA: TGTGCCAGCAGCTCGGACAGGGCGGGGACCGGGGAGCTGTTTTTT
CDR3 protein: CASSSDRAGTGELFF

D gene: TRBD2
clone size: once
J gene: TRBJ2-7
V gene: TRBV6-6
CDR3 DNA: TGTGCCAGCAGTACCGGGACTAGCGGGACTGCCTACGAGCAGTACTTC
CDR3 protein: CASSTGTSGTAYEQYF

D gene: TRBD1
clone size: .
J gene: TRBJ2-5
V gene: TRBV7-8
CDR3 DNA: TGTGCCAGCAGCTTCCCAGGGAAGGGGGCAGAGACCCAGTACTTC
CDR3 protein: CASSFPGKGAETQYF

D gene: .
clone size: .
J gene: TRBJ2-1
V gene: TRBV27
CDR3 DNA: TGTGCCAGCAGGAGGGGTCTAGCGTCCTACAATGAGCAGTTCTTC
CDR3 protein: CASRRGLASYNEQFF

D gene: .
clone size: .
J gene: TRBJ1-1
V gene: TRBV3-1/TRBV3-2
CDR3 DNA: TGTGCCAGCAGGCCGGCCTGGGGGGGGCGGACCTGGGACACTGAAGCTTTCTTT
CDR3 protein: CASRPAWGGRTWDTEAFF

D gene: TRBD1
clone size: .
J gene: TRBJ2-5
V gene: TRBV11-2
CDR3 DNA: TGTGCCAGCAGCCCCCAGGGGGCCAAGACCCAGTACTTC
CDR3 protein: CASSPQGAKTQYF

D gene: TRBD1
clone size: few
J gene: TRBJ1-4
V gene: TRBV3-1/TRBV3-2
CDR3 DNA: TGTGCCAGCAGCCAAGTTCCAGGGGGGTCTGAAAAACTGTTTTTT
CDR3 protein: CASSQVPGGSEKLFF

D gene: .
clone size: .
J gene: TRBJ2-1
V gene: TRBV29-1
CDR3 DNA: TGCAGCGTCCAGACCCACCCCCCCTACAATGAGCAGTTCTTC
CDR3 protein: CSVQTHPPYNEQFF

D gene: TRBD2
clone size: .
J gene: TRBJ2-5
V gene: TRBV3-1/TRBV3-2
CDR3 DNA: TGTGCCAGCAGCCCCAAGTACGGGACTAGCGCCCAAGAGACCCAGTACTTC
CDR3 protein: CASSPKYGTSAQETQYF

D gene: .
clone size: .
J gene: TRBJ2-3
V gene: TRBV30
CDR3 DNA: TGTGCCTGGATAATAGCAAGAACTTCCTTAATTAGCACAGATACGCAGTATTTT
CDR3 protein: CAWIIARTSLISTDTQYF

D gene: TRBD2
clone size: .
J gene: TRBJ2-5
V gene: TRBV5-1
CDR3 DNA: TGCGCCAGCAGCTTTAGCGGGGGGGCCCGGGAGACCCAGTACTTC
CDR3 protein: CASSFSGGARETQYF

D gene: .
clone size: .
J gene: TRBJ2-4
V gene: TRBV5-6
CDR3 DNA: TGTGCCAGCAGCACCGGAGGTGGCTACATAGCCAAAAACATTCAGTACTTC
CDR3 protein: CASSTGGGYIAKNIQYF

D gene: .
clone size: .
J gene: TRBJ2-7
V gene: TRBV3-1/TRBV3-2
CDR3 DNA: TGTGCCAGCAGCCAAGATTTGGCAGGGTTTTACGAGCAGTACTTC
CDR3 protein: CASSQDLAGFYEQYF

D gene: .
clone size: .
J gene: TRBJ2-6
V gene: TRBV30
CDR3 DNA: TGTGCCTGGAGTTTAGGCCTCGGGGTGGTCTCTGGGGCCAACGTCCTGACTTTC
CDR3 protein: CAWSLGLGVVSGANVLTF

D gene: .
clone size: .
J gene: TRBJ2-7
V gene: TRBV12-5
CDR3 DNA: TGTGCTAGTGGTTTGTACGGGGCCTACGAGCAGTACTTC
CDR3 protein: CASGLYGAYEQYF

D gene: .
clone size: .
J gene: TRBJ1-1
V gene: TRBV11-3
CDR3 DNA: TGTGCCAGCAGCTTAGGACGATCTAACACTGAAGCTTTCTTT
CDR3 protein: CASSLGRSNTEAFF

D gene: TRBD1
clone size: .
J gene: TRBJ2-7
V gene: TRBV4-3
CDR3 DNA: TGCGCCAGCAGCCAAGAGAATACCGGGACAGCCTCCTACGAGCAGTACTTC
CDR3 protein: CASSQENTGTASYEQYF

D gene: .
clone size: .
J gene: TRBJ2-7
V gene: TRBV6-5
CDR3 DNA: TGTGCCAGCAGTTACTCGCAGGGGGGCGACGAGCAGTACTTC
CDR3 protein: CASSYSQGGDEQYF

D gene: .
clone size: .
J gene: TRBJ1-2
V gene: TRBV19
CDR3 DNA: TGTGCCTCCGGGTGGGGCTATGGCTACACCTTC
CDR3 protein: CASGWGYGYTF

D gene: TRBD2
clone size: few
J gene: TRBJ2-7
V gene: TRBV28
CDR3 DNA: TGTGCCAGCAACCCGACTAGCGGGAAACTCTACGAGCAGTACTTC
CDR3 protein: CASNPTSGKLYEQYF

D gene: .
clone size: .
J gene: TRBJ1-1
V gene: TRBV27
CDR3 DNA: TGTGCCAGCAGTGCCCAGGGTTTGGGACCGAACACTGAAGCTTTCTTT
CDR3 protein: CASSAQGLGPNTEAFF

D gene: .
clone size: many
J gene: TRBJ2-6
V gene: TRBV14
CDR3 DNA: TGTGCCAGCAGCCAAGACCGCGCGGCCCAGGGTATAACCCCGACGATTTCTGGGGCCAACGTCCTGACTTTC
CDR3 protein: CASSQDRAAQGITPTISGANVLTF

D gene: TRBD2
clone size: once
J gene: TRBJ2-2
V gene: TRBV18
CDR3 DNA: TGTGCCAGCTCACCGGGACTAGCGGACTCCAGGCTGTTTTTT
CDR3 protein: CASSPGLADSRLFF

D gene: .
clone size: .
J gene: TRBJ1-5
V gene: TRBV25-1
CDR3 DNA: TGTGCCAGCAGTGACTCGTCAGGAGATCAGCCCCAGCATTTT
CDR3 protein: CASSDSSGDQPQHF

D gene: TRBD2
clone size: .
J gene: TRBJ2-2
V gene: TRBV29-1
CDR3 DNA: TGCAGCGTGGCGGGACTAGCGGGAGTGGCCGGGGAGCTGTTTTTT
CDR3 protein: CSVAGLAGVAGELFF

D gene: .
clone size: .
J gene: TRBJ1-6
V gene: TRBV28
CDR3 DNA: .
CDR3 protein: CASSFGAGSSYNSPLHF

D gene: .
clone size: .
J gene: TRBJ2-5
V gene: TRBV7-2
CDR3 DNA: TGTGCCAGCAGCTTAGATAGATGGCCCCCAGAGACCCAGTACTTC
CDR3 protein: CASSLDRWPPETQYF

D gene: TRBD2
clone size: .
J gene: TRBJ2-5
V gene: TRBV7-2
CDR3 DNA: TGTGCCAGCAGCTTAGTAGGTGTAGCGGGAGTGGAAGAGACCCAGTACTTC
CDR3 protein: CASSLVGVAGVEETQYF

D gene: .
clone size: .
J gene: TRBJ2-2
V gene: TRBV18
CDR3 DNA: TGTGCCAGCTCACCACGAATCCAGAACACCGGGGAGCTGTTTTTT
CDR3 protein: CASSPRIQNTGELFF

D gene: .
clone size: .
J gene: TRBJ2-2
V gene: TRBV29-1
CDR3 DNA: TGCAGCGCCGCGGTGCCACAGAACACCGGGGAGCTGTTTTTT
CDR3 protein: CSAAVPQNTGELFF

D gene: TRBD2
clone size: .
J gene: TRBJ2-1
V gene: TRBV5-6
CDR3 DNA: TGTGCCAGCAGCTTGGTTCATGGGACTAGCGAAAGTAGGCAGTTCTTC
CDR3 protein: CASSLVHGTSESRQFF

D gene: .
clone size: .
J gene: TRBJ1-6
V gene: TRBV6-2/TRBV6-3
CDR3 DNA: TGTGCCAGCAGCCGATTGTTGGCAGAGGCAAATTCACCCCTCCACTTT
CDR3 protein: CASSRLLAEANSPLHF

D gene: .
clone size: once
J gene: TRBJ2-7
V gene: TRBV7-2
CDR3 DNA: TGTGCCAGCAGCTCGCTTTTCAGGCTGGAGCAGTACTTC
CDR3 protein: CASSSLFRLEQYF

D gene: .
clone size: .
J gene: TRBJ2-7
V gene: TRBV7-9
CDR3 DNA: TGTGCCAGCAGCTTAGTTGCAGGGCAGGGCGAGCAGTACTTC
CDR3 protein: CASSLVAGQGEQYF

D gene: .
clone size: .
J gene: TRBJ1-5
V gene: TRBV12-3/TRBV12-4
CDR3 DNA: TGTGCCAGCAGTTCGGGAAAGCCCCAGCATTTT
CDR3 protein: CASSSGKPQHF

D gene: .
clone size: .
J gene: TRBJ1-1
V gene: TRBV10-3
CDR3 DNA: TGTGCCATCAGTGACGAGAGGCTGAACACTGAAGCTTTCTTT
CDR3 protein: CAISDERLNTEAFF

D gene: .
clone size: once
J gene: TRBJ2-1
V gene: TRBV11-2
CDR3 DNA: TGTGCCAGCAGCTTAACCGGAGGTGGCCCCTACAATGAGCAGTTCTTC
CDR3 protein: CASSLTGGGPYNEQFF

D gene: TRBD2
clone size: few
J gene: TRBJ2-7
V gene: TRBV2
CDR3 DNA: TGTGCCAGCAGACAAGGACTAGCGGTCTCCTACGAGCAGTACTTC
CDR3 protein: CASRQGLAVSYEQYF

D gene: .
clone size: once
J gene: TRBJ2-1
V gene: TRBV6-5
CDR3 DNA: TGTGCCAGCAAAGGGCATGAGCAGTTCTTC
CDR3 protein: CASKGHEQFF

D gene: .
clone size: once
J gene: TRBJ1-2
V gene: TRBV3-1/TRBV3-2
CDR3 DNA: TGTGCCAGCAGCCAGGGAAGGGGGGCTGATGGCTACACCTTC
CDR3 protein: CASSQGRGADGYTF

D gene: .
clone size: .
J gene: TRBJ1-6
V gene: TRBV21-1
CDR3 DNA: TGTGCCAGCAGCCTAGCCCCAGGATGGCTTTTTCCCCTCCACTTT
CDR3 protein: CASSLAPGWLFPLHF

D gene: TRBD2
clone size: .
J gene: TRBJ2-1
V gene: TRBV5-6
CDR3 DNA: TGTGCCAGCAGGAAAGCGGGGGCCAAGCAGTTCTTC
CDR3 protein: CASRKAGAKQFF

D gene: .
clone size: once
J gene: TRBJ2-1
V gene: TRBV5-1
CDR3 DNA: TGCGTCAGCAGGTTTCAGGAGTCCTACAATGAGCAGTTCTTC
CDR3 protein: CVSRFQESYNEQFF

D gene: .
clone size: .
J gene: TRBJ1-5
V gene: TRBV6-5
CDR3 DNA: TGTGCCAGCAGTTACGTCCAGGGCTCCTGTCAGCCCCAGCATTTT
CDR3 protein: CASSYVQGSCQPQHF

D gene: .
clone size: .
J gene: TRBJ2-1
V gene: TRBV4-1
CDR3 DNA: TGCGCCAGCAGCCCCTCGGCGGGATACAATGAGCAGTTCTTC
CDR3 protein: CASSPSAGYNEQFF

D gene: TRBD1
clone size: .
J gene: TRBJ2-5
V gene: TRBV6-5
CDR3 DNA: TGTGCCAGCAGTTACAGCGGGGACAGGGAAGAGACCCAGTACTTC
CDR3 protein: CASSYSGDREETQYF

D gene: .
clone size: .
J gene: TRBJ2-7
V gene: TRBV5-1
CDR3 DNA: TGCGCCAGCAGCTTATGGGGTCCTAGCTCCTACGAGCAGTACTTC
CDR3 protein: CASSLWGPSSYEQYF